Listed below are T cell receptor beta chains from one sample, sequenced in a study of blood T cells in healthy people across ages. TCRdb processed the 5' RACE reads anew with MiXCR; each CDR3 protein has one entry. The repertoire has nearly 1 million distinct CDR3 sequences, roughly 51% of them found once; the top ten carry roughly a fifth. The specimen sequenced was blood. The receptors come from a woman aged 55-75 years in good health. CDR3s leave out the opening cysteine and the closing phenylalanine or tryptophan. D genes are given only for firm matches.

j_gene	len	d_gene	v_gene	CDR3aa
TRBJ2-1	13	.	TRBV7-9	ASSSGQTAYNEQF
TRBJ2-1	13	.	TRBV18	ASSRALDAYNEQF
TRBJ2-3	13	TRBD1	TRBV20-1	SVVDRATSTDTQY
TRBJ2-1	16	TRBD2	TRBV7-8	ASSRGLAGGYVYNEQF
TRBJ2-7	14	TRBD2	TRBV10-3	AILREGPLPIYEQY
.	13	TRBD2	TRBV20-1	SAAPGLAGVDEQY
TRBJ1-2	13	.	TRBV13	ASSRTRGPNYGYT
TRBJ1-1	11	.	TRBV24-1	ATSDSMNTEAF
TRBJ1-2	11	.	TRBV6-1	ASSEEGVYGYT
TRBJ1-6	11	TRBD1	TRBV20-1	SVRTGHNSPLH
TRBJ2-3	14	.	TRBV28	ASSLYGRISTDTQY
TRBJ2-7	10	TRBD2	TRBV7-2	ASSDSGGPQY
TRBJ2-3	12	TRBD2	TRBV6-5	ASSTSVRTDTQY
TRBJ2-6	13	.	TRBV20-1	SARDVNRVANVLT
TRBJ1-2	10	.	TRBV20-1	SALDSVRGYT
TRBJ2-5	17	.	TRBV6-4	ASTQKGPLYSGPQETQY
TRBJ2-7	13	.	TRBV11-2	ASSIGGVSPYEQY
TRBJ2-7	11	.	TRBV7-8	ASSLSQPYEQY
TRBJ2-7	12	TRBD2	TRBV12-3/TRBV12-4	ASSRRLAGGEQY
TRBJ2-7	12	.	TRBV5-1	ASSLVTQTYEQY
TRBJ2-3	13	TRBD1	TRBV2	TSRSGQGVVGTQY
TRBJ2-5	13	.	TRBV27	ASSPLVAYQETQY
TRBJ2-5	13	.	TRBV28	ASTNTGGAKETQY
TRBJ2-5	12	.	TRBV11-2	ASSLVRGRETQY
TRBJ1-4	11	TRBD1	TRBV10-3	ATTGEVGEKLF
TRBJ1-1	9	.	TRBV5-1	ASKSYTEAF
TRBJ2-1	16	TRBD2	TRBV20-1	SATVQGPLAGGQSEQF